Listed here is a single T cell receptor (beta chain). Its antigen is as yet unknown. The CDR3 is made up of 15 amino acids. Per germline, CDR1 SGHRS and CDR2 YFSETQ. V lost 0 bases to trimming and J lost 4 bases, with 12 bases between them. The record originates from a study of cytomegalovirus exposure and HLA in healthy donors. Study context: An earlier analysis found roughly 110 million unique TCR beta sequences from around 180 million T cells. General observations from the study: A few chains tied to CMV proved CMV antigen-specific in vitro.

The PCR ran on 60 Vbeta and 13 Jbeta primers. In the source study's methods: The authors later counted about 80 million unique TCR beta chains, some 11 million of them shared. TCRdb's copy holds only in-frame clones and misses some; the assay was immunoSEQ multiplex PCR. V, J and clone size reflect that table, while D and trimming were determined from the DNA. The sample holds 150,000 to 200,000 clones, around two thirds seen once. The sequence was obtained from a man in his fifties or sixties in good health and CMV-seronegative. This chain joins TRBV5-1 and TRBJ2-3, with D possibly TRBD1 on 5 matching bases. The material sequenced was PBMCs. The chain's CDR3 is CASSLGQTRADTQYF. As DNA, the CDR3 is TGCGCCAGCAGCTTGGGTCAGACCAGGGCAGATACGCAGTATTTT.